These 32 T cell receptor beta chains were sequenced from one sample in a study of blood T cell repertoires in COVID-19. Method: immunoSEQ multiplex PCR; TCRdb's copy keeps in-frame clones and lacks some. The sample holds 270,000 or so clones; 75% to 90% are singletons and the top ten take less than 5%. Sequencing was performed on peripheral blood. The origin of the receptors is a woman aged 35 to 49 who had recovered from COVID-19.

The chain recombines TRBV2 with TRBJ1-1; D may be TRBD1 (6 bases). This CDR3 contains 15 residues. The V end was cut by 4 bases, the J end by 0 bases, with 12 bases between. Germline CDR1 is SNHLY and CDR2 is FYNNEI. The CDR3 DNA reads as TGTGCCAGCAGTGCTCGGGGACATCTGAACACTGAAGCTTTCTTT. It encodes CASSARGHLNTEAFF.

This clone was counted between two and nine times. The chain employs TRBV29-1 and TRBJ1-2; D remains ambiguous. Per the germline V gene, CDR1 is SQVTM and CDR2 is ANQGSEA. This CDR3 is built from 14 residues. The V end lost 5 bases, the J end lost 9 bases, and 22 bases lay between the germline ends. The CDR3 coding sequence is TGCAGCGTTCACGCCCCAGGATACGACGCCCGCTACACCTTC. Translated: CSVHAPGYDARYTF. Full variable domain (outside the CDR3, taken from reference TRBV29-1 and TRBJ1-2): SAVISQKPSRDICQRGTSLTIQCQVDSQVTMMFWYRQQPGQSLTLIATANQGSEATYESGFVIDKFPISRPNLTFSTLTVSNMSPEDSSIYLCSVHAPGYDARYTFGSGTRLTVV.

The chain joins TRBV3-1 (or the pseudogene TRBV3-2) to TRBJ2-3; D may be TRBD2 (6 bases). Trimming cost V 3 bases and J 2 bases, with 15 bases left between them. This CDR3 is 16 amino acids long. CDR1 is LGHDT and CDR2 is YNNKEL in the germline V gene (reference sequence). CDR3 sequence: CASSHGRGDYTDTQYF. CDR3 sequence (DNA): TGTGCCAGCAGCCATGGGCGGGGCGATTACACAGATACGCAGTATTTT.

This chain links TRBV7-6 with TRBJ1-5; D perhaps matches TRBD1 (5 bases). CDR1 SGHVS and CDR2 FNYEAQ come from the germline V gene. V was pared by 1 base and J by 6 bases, with 13 bases between. The CDR3 sequence is 15 residues long. The CDR3 protein is CASSLERGLGQPQHF. The CDR3 DNA is TGTGCCAGCAGCTTAGAGCGGGGCTTGGGTCAGCCCCAGCATTTT.

The gene calls are TRBV5-1 and TRBJ2-1, with 8 bases matching TRBD2. Germline trimming cut 2 bases from V and 1 base from J; bases unmatched to any gene: 8. The CDR3 consists of 17 residues. Per the germline V gene, CDR1 is SGHRS and CDR2 is YFSETQ. CDR3 nucleotides: TGCGCCAGCAGCTTTGTGGGGCGGGGGGATTCCTACAATGAGCAGTTCTTC. This translates into CASSFVGRGDSYNEQFF.

V gene TRBV27 combines with J gene TRBJ1-1, with 8 nucleotides matching TRBD1. The ends lost 5 bases at V and 0 bases at J; junction bases unmatched: 11. Germline values: CDR1 MNHEY, CDR2 SMNVEV (reference sequence). The CDR3 is 17 residues long. CDR3 sequence: CASSLRTGRLMNTEAFF. The CDR3 DNA sequence: TGTGCCAGCAGTCTCCGGACAGGGCGACTTATGAACACTGAAGCTTTCTTT.

J is TRBJ2-1 and V is TRBV6-5, with 11 bases matching TRBD2. The CDR3 is made up of 14 amino acids. The V gene end was trimmed by 8 bases and the J gene end by 8 bases; junction bases not matched to a gene: 8. Looked up from germline, CDR1 is MNHEY and CDR2 is SVGAGI. The CDR3, as DNA: TGTGCCAGCGCACTAGCGGGGGTTGTGGATGAGCAGTTCTTC. Translation gives CASALAGVVDEQFF.

The genes are TRBV15 and TRBJ2-3; a possible D gene is TRBD1 (5 bases). V lost 0 bases and J 3 bases, leaving 10 bases between the germline ends. The CDR3 contains 15 residues. Germline V gene sequence: CDR1 LNHNV, CDR2 YYDKDF (reference sequence). The CDR3 DNA reads as TGTGCCACCAGCAGAGACAGGGATCGGACAGATACGCAGTATTTT. It codes for CATSRDRDRTDTQYF.

This clone showed up just a few times. The chain couples TRBV5-4 to TRBJ1-3; D is uncertain. V dropped 4 bases and J dropped 2 bases, with 10 bases sitting between them. This CDR3 region has 14 residues. CDR1 and CDR2 (germline): SGHNT, YYREEE (reference sequence). CDR3 in DNA: TGTGCCAGCAGCCGGTGGGGAGCTGGAAACACCATATATTTT. Protein product: CASSRWGAGNTIYF.

V and J are TRBV5-6 and TRBJ1-5; D perhaps matches TRBD1 (6 bases). The CDR3 is 16 residues long. The V end lost 3 bases, the J end lost 6 bases, and 19 bases lay between the germline ends. Looked up from germline, CDR1 is SGHDT and CDR2 is YYEEEE. The CDR3 loop is CASSSWGLPPSQPQHF. DNA of the CDR3: TGTGCCAGCAGCTCTTGGGGGCTCCCTCCCTCTCAGCCCCAGCATTTT.

This chain connects TRBV5-1 to TRBJ1-2, with 8 bases lining up with TRBD1. Germline CDR1 is SGHRS and CDR2 is YFSETQ. The CDR3 consists of 14 residues. Trimming took 2 bases from V and 10 from J; bases not matched to a gene: 10. The CDR3 reads CASSLPGQAMIYTF. The CDR3 nucleotides read TGCGCCAGCAGCTTACCGGGACAGGCGATGATCTACACCTTC.

CDR3 region: CASSDTGVWTEAFF. For the CDR3, the DNA is TGCGCCAGCAGCGACACAGGGGTGTGGACTGAAGCTTTCTTT. The V call is TRBV4-1, the J call TRBJ1-1; 7 nucleotides line up with TRBD1. The CDR3 is made up of 14 amino acids. V dropped 5 bases and J dropped 5; count of bases not matched to a gene: 8. Germline assignment: CDR1 MGHRA and CDR2 YSYEKL.

Written as DNA, the CDR3 is TGTGCCAGCAGCCTGGGGGACTACTATGGCTACACCTTC. The encoded protein is CASSLGDYYGYTF. The chain carries TRBV6-5 and TRBJ1-2; tentatively, D is TRBD1 (5 bases). Germline V gene lookup returns CDR1 MNHEY and CDR2 SVGAGI. This CDR3 region has 13 residues. The V end was cut by 6 bases, the J end by 3 bases, with 11 bases between.

The chain couples TRBV2 to TRBJ2-2; a weak D match, TRBD2 (6 bases). Trimming took 3 bases from V and 4 from J, leaving 12 bases between them. This CDR3 has 15 amino acids. Germline loops: CDR1 SNHLY, CDR2 FYNNEI. CDR3 loop: CASSDAGLGTGELFF. CDR3 DNA: TGTGCCAGCAGTGATGCGGGGTTGGGCACCGGGGAGCTGTTTTTT.

The chain combines TRBV7-8 with TRBJ1-3; possible D gene TRBD1, 6 bases. CDR1 and CDR2 (germline): SGHVS, FQNEAQ. The CDR3 is made up of 15 amino acids. Trimming shortened V by 5 bases and J by 0 bases, and 11 bases separated the two germline ends. The chain's CDR3 is CASSVRGGSGNTIYF. CDR3 in DNA: TGTGCCAGCAGCGTCAGAGGGGGCTCTGGAAACACCATATATTTT.

The chain combines TRBV23-1 with TRBJ1-5; D unresolved. TRBV23-1 is identified as an open reading frame with a role that is uncertain. V lost 3 bases and J 3 bases, leaving 30 bases between the germline ends. This CDR3 is built from 21 residues. DNA for the CDR3: TGCGCCAGCAGTCATAACCCTCAGCAGGCGCTTAACCCTCTCTCCAATCAGCCCCAGCATTTT. This gives the protein CASSHNPQQALNPLSNQPQHF.

The rearrangement joins TRBV6-2 or TRBV6-3 to TRBJ2-7, with D perhaps TRBD1 (6 bases). Germline CDR1 is MNHEY and CDR2 is SVGEGT. V was cut by 5 bases and J by 3 bases, with 14 bases left in between. The CDR3 is 14 amino acids. Written as DNA, the CDR3 is TGTGCCAGCAGTAGTCCGGGACACTTCTACGAGCAGTACGTC. This codes for CASSSPGHFYEQYV.

This chain joins TRBV12-5 and TRBJ2-2; possible D gene TRBD2, 5 bases. Deletions cut 5 bases from V and 7 bases from J, with 20 bases between. CDR1 and CDR2 (germline): LGHNT, FRNRAP. This CDR3 comprises 16 residues. The CDR3 DNA sequence: TGTGCTAGTGGTCTAGCCACCGGGCCTAGCATCGGGGAGCTGTTTTTT. Its protein product is CASGLATGPSIGELFF.

CDR3 nucleotides: TGTGCCAGCCGGACTAGCGGTTCCAATGAGCAGTTCTTC. Its translation: CASRTSGSNEQFF. J is TRBJ2-1 and V is TRBV3-1 (or the pseudogene TRBV3-2); 10 bases fit TRBD2. CDR3 length: 13 amino acids. Germline lookup yields CDR1 LGHDT and CDR2 YNNKEL (reference sequence). V lost 8 bases to trimming and J lost 6 bases; unmatched junction nucleotides: 4.

The chain joins TRBV18 to TRBJ2-2, with D unclear. Germline V lookup: CDR1 KGHSH, CDR2 LQKENI. V dropped 3 bases and J dropped 5 bases, with 7 bases sitting between them. The CDR3 is 13 residues long. The CDR3 sequence: CASSPPGTGELFF. In nucleotides, the CDR3 is TGTGCCAGCTCACCCCCCGGGACCGGGGAGCTGTTTTTT. The full variable domain, completed using reference TRBV18 and TRBJ2-2, is NAGVMQNPRHLVRRRGQEARLRCSPMKGHSHVYWYRQLPEEGLKFMVYLQKENIIDESGMPKERFSAEFPKEGPSILRIQQVVRGDSAAYFCASSPPGTGELFFGEGSRLTVL.

The J gene is TRBJ2-7, the V gene TRBV7-9; 8 bases agree with TRBD1. The length of the CDR3 is 14 residues. With V trimmed by 5 bases and J by 4 bases, 7 bases remained unmatched. From germline, CDR1 is SEHNR and CDR2 FQNEAQ (reference sequence). CDR3 DNA: TGTGCCAGCAGCAGTGAGGACAGGGCGTACGAGCAGTACTTC. This codes for CASSSEDRAYEQYF.

This clone was detected only a few times. The rearrangement joins TRBV30 to TRBJ1-3; D unresolved. V gave up 4 bases and J gave up 3 bases, with 10 bases separating them. CDR3 length: 13 residues. CDR1 is GTSNPN, CDR2 SVGIG, per germline (reference sequence). CDR3: CAWTGVGGNTIYF. For the CDR3, the DNA is TGTGCCTGGACGGGTGTAGGTGGAAACACCATATATTTT.

The J gene is TRBJ2-5, the V gene TRBV27, with D possibly matching TRBD2 (6 bases). V shed 4 bases and J shed 4 bases, with 13 bases lying between them. The V gene's germline CDR1 is MNHEY and CDR2 SMNVEV (reference sequence). CDR3 length: 14 amino acids. The chain's CDR3 is CASSSSAGRETQYF. The CDR3 bases are TGTGCCAGCAGTTCTAGCGCGGGGCGAGAGACCCAGTACTTC.

The CDR3 sequence is CASKEREGKLFF. The CDR3 bases are TGTGCCAGTAAGGAAAGAGAGGGAAAACTGTTTTTT. The rearrangement uses TRBV19 and TRBJ1-4; no firm D call. The germline CDR1 and CDR2 sequences are LNHDA and SQIVND (reference sequence). CDR3 size: 12 residues. V was cut by 7 bases and J by 10 bases, with 13 bases left in between.

This clone showed up many times. The DNA for the CDR3 is TGTGCCAGCAGCCAAGGGGCATCGGACACTGAAGCTTTCTTT. Protein product: CASSQGASDTEAFF. The chain links TRBV14 to TRBJ1-1; D call uncertain. Trimming shortened V by 1 base and J by 3 bases, and 9 bases separated the two germline ends. Germline V gene sequence: CDR1 SGHDN, CDR2 FVKESK. There are 14 residues in the CDR3.

The J gene is TRBJ1-1, the V gene TRBV30; D is possibly TRBD1 (5 bases). The CDR3 has 13 residues. Germline-derived CDR1 and CDR2 are GTSNPN and SVGIG (reference sequence). The V and J ends lost 0 bases and 4 bases respectively, with 9 bases between them. CDR3 nucleotide sequence: TGTGCCTGGAGTGTTAGGGGCGGCACTGAAGCTTTCTTT. Translation: CAWSVRGGTEAFF.

This clone was picked up one time. The chain joins TRBV27 to TRBJ2-1, with 9 bases matching TRBD1. The V gene's germline CDR1 is MNHEY and CDR2 SMNVEV (reference sequence). V lost 6 bases and J lost 4; bases outside the gene matches: 7. The CDR3 spans 15 residues. Written as DNA, the CDR3 is TGTGCCAGCAGACCCGGGACAGGGTTGTACAATGAGCAGTTCTTC. Its protein is CASRPGTGLYNEQFF.

The rearrangement uses TRBV19 and TRBJ2-1; 16 bases map to TRBD2. The trim removed 4 bases at V and 4 bases at J, leaving 1 base unmatched. From germline, CDR1 is LNHDA and CDR2 SQIVND (reference sequence). The CDR3 totals 16 residues. The CDR3 DNA follows: TGTGCCAGTAGTAGGGGACTAGCGGGAGGGTACAATGAGCAGTTCTTC. The encoded protein is CASSRGLAGGYNEQFF.

V usage is TRBV1 and J usage is TRBJ1-5. TRBV1 is a documented pseudogene. CDR3 length: 14 residues. The CDR3 spells CTSSQVDSGQPQHF. CDR3 sequence (DNA): TGCACCAGCAGCCAAGTTGATAGCGGGCAGCCCCAGCATTTT.

There are a few counts of this clone. The V gene is TRBV24-1, the J gene TRBJ2-1; D may be TRBD2 (6 bases). Germline CDR1 KGHDR, CDR2 SFDVKD. The CDR3 totals 16 residues. Deletions cut 4 bases from V and 4 bases from J, with 16 bases between. As DNA, the CDR3 is TGTGCCACCAGTGACCATATGGGGGGACCATACAATGAGCAGTTCTTC. Its translation: CATSDHMGGPYNEQFF.

The chain joins TRBV29-1 to TRBJ1-3; 7 bases line up with TRBD1. Losses at the gene ends were 7 bases for V and 3 bases for J; bases not matched to a gene: 9. The germline V gene encodes CDR1 SQVTM and CDR2 ANQGSEA. The CDR3 has 14 amino acids. The DNA of the CDR3 is TGCAGCGGCAGACAGGGATCGGGTGGAAACACCATATATTTT. As protein: CSGRQGSGGNTIYF.

In DNA, the CDR3 is TGTGCCAGCAGAAGGCGGGGGGGCCCCGATACGCAGTATTTT. Its protein is CASRRRGGPDTQYF. V gene TRBV2 combines with J gene TRBJ2-3; 9 positions agree with TRBD2. The germline gives CDR1 SNHLY, CDR2 FYNNEI. The CDR3 covers 14 residues. V gave up 6 bases and J gave up 6 bases; unmatched junction bases: 7.